The clone carrying this T cell receptor beta chain showed up many times. Antigen: not known. The sample belongs to a study of T-cell reconstitution after alpha-beta-depleted transplantation in children. Whole-study findings and limits: Expanded graft clones numbering several hundred reportedly gave rise to alpha-beta T cells about two months after transplant.

Unique molecular identifiers featured in how the TCRbeta library was prepared. TCRdb re-analysed the PCR reads in MiXCR, keeping a single row per CDR3 protein. The data hold around 700,000 distinct CDR3 sequences, with around 14% observed a single time. Trimming removed 8 bases from V and 5 bases from J; junction bases left unmatched: 4. This CDR3 is built from 13 residues. The sequencing used PBMCs, collected before TCRalphabeta/CD19-depleted stem cell transplant. The V and J genes are TRBV12-3 or TRBV12-4 and TRBJ2-1; 9 positions match TRBD2. This clonotype was obtained from a girl aged 2 to 10 with congenital amegakaryocytic thrombocytopenia, due to receive a stem cell transplant. This CDR3 is CASGGLADNEQFF. CDR3 bases: TGTGCCAGCGGGGGACTAGCCGACAATGAGCAGTTCTTC.